What follows are 26 T cell receptor beta chains derived from one specimen sequenced in a study of beta chain features in type 1 diabetes. Study-wide findings and caveats: Patients with Type 1 diabetes showed moderately but significantly shorter TCRB CDR3s in all four CD4+ subsets.

These receptors lack a known antigen. All of the isolated RNA was reverse transcribed, so expressed TCRB transcripts were sequenced. Libraries were prepared by immunoSEQ multiplex PCR; TCRdb keeps only in-frame clonotypes and omits some of them. The repertoire holds fewer than 400,000 clones, with about a tenth as singletons. Sequencing input: central memory CD4+ T cells from blood. These receptors originate from a man aged 25 to 40 with type 1 diabetes.

This chain connects TRBV4-3 to TRBJ1-1; possible D gene TRBD1, 6 bases. Germline V lookup: CDR1 LGHNA, CDR2 YSLEER. Trimming took 4 bases from V and 3 from J, leaving 12 bases between them. CDR3 length equals 14 residues. CDR3 DNA sequence: TGCGCCAGCAGCCTGCAGGGGACGGACACTGAAGCTTTCTTT. Its translation: CASSLQGTDTEAFF.

The sample holds a few counts of this clone. The chain uses TRBV30 and TRBJ2-7, with unresolved D. The CDR3 spans 11 residues. Germline-derived CDR1 and CDR2 are GTSNPN and SVGIG (reference sequence). V lost 2 bases and J lost 5, with 7 bases in between. Here the CDR3 reads CAWSYWHEQYF. The CDR3 DNA is TGTGCCTGGAGTTACTGGCACGAGCAGTACTTC.

CDR3 nucleotides: TGTGCCAGCAGTGAAGTCCGAGGGGGAAGGTCGGATTCCACTGAAGCTTTCTTT. This codes for CASSEVRGGRSDSTEAFF. This chain links TRBV2 with TRBJ1-1, with a possible D match to TRBD1 (6 bases). The V end was cut by 1 base, the J end by 4 bases, with 22 bases between. The CDR3 totals 18 residues. Germline values: CDR1 SNHLY, CDR2 FYNNEI.

The V gene is TRBV6-5, the J gene TRBJ2-3, with TRBD1 identical over 8 bases. Germline V gene sequence: CDR1 MNHEY, CDR2 SVGAGI. The trim removed 6 bases at V and 4 bases at J, leaving 6 bases unmatched. CDR3 length equals 14 residues. The CDR3 nucleotides read TGTGCCAGCAGCCTATCAGGGGGCGCAGATACGCAGTATTTT. Translating gives CASSLSGGADTQYF.

The chain combines TRBV21-1 with TRBJ1-5. TRBV21-1 is listed as a pseudogene. The length of the CDR3 is 14 residues. CDR3 nucleotides: TGTGCCAGCACCGAATCCCGGGACGTCGCGCCCCAGCATTTT. Translation gives CASTESRDVAPQHF.

The table lists this clone with a few counts. V gene TRBV27 combines with J gene TRBJ2-7; 10 bases map to TRBD2. Germline CDR1 and CDR2: MNHEY and SMNVEV (reference sequence). This CDR3 region has 14 residues. Germline trimming cut 4 bases from V and 3 bases from J; bases unmatched to any gene: 3. The CDR3 here is CASSSLAGVYEQYF. The CDR3 region has the DNA TGTGCCAGCAGTTCGCTAGCGGGAGTCTACGAGCAGTACTTC.

This sequence joins TRBV10-3 and TRBJ2-1; 9 nucleotides agree with TRBD1. The germline CDR1 and CDR2 sequences are ENHRY and SYGVKD. After removal of 5 bases from V and 8 bases from J, the junction contained 10 bases not matched to a gene. The CDR3 runs to 15 residues. CDR3 sequence: CAISLLGQGNDEQFF. CDR3 coding DNA: TGTGCCATCAGTCTGCTGGGACAGGGTAATGATGAGCAGTTCTTC.

This clone appeared a few times. This chain uses TRBV28 with TRBJ2-3; the D gene is possibly TRBD1 (6 bases). Germline loops: CDR1 MDHEN, CDR2 SYDVKM. Trimming took 8 bases from V and 5 from J, leaving 17 bases between them. The CDR3 runs to 14 residues. CDR3 DNA: TGTGCCAGCTCCGAATCGGACAGAAAAGATACGCAGTATTTT. The encoded protein is CASSESDRKDTQYF.

The genes are TRBV5-4 and TRBJ2-4; D gene uncertain. This CDR3 contains 13 residues. Germline V gene lookup returns CDR1 SGHNT and CDR2 YYREEE (reference sequence). Trimming removed 1 base at V and 8 bases at J, with 10 bases between. The CDR3 reads CASSLQAQDIQYF. The CDR3 DNA reads TGTGCCAGCAGCTTGCAGGCTCAGGACATTCAGTACTTC. Full variable domain (remainder filled in from reference TRBV5-4 and TRBJ2-4): ETGVTQSPTHLIKTRGQQVTLRCSSQSGHNTVSWYQQALGQGPQFIFQYYREEENGRGNFPPRFSGLQFPNYSSELNVNALELDDSALYLCASSLQAQDIQYFGAGTRLSVL.

This clone was recorded a few times. The J gene is TRBJ2-2, the V gene TRBV7-2, with 15 nucleotides matching TRBD2. Trimming took 5 bases from V and 7 from J; bases not matched to a gene: 14. The CDR3 contains 19 residues. Germline CDR1 reads SGHTA; CDR2 reads FQGNSA. DNA of the CDR3: TGTGCCAGCAGCCGACAGTCCGGACGGACTAGCGGGGGGGTCGGGGAGCTGTTTTTT. Translated: CASSRQSGRTSGGVGELFF.

This clone was seen a few times. The rearrangement links TRBV5-1 to TRBJ2-7, with 9 bases matching TRBD1. The CDR3 contains 14 residues. Germline V lookup: CDR1 SGHRS, CDR2 YFSETQ. V trimming: 4 bases; J trimming: 3 bases; junction bases outside the gene matches: 5. CDR3 region: CASSTGQGVYEQYF. The CDR3 bases are TGCGCCAGCAGCACGGGACAGGGCGTCTACGAGCAGTACTTC.

This clone appeared a few times. This chain joins TRBV27 and TRBJ1-6, with 9 bases fitting TRBD1. V lost 2 bases, J lost 9 bases, and 5 bases stayed unmatched. CDR3 length: 15 amino acids. CDR1 and CDR2 (germline): MNHEY, SMNVEV (reference sequence). CDR3 DNA sequence: TGTGCCAGCAGTTTAGAAGGGACAGGGCCTTCACCCCTCCACTTT. It codes for CASSLEGTGPSPLHF.

The genes are TRBV11-3 and TRBJ1-1, with TRBD1 as a possible D gene (5 bases). The CDR3 has 13 residues. V was trimmed by 5 bases and J by 8 bases, leaving 15 bases between them. Germline lookup yields CDR1 SGHNT and CDR2 YENEEA. The CDR3 DNA follows: TGTGCCAGCAGCGTTGGCCAGGGCTTCGAAGCTTTCTTT. It codes for CASSVGQGFEAFF.

This clone was recorded a few times. This chain's CDR3 is CASSGRGLDGANVLTF. The CDR3 nucleotides read TGTGCCAGTAGTGGCAGGGGATTAGACGGGGCCAACGTCCTGACTTTC. V is TRBV19 and J is TRBJ2-6, with a possible D match to TRBD1 (6 bases). The CDR3 runs 16 residues. V lost 5 bases, J lost 4 bases, and 15 bases lay in between. Germline V lookup: CDR1 LNHDA, CDR2 SQIVND (reference sequence).

Only a few counts were recorded for this clone. The CDR3 coding sequence is TGCAGCGGTGGTAGCAGGGCGAGCCACGAGCAGTACTTC. Protein sequence: CSGGSRASHEQYF. The chain joins TRBV29-1 to TRBJ2-7; a weak D match, TRBD1 (5 bases). Per germline, CDR1 SQVTM and CDR2 ANQGSEA. The CDR3 length is 13 residues. Trimming left V 7 bases short and J 5 bases short, with 18 bases between.

The chain links TRBV7-2 to TRBJ2-3; D is unclear. V was pared by 0 bases and J by 4 bases, with 5 bases between. The CDR3 runs 13 residues. Germline values: CDR1 SGHTA, CDR2 FQGNSA. The DNA for the CDR3 is TGTGCCAGCAGCTTAGCACCGCCAGATACGCAGTATTTT. The encoded protein is CASSLAPPDTQYF.

This clone was observed a few times. CDR3 in amino acids: CASRRDATNEKLFF. In nucleotides, the CDR3 is TGTGCCAGCAGGAGGGATGCAACTAATGAAAAACTGTTTTTT. The rearrangement joins TRBV6-6 to TRBJ1-4; D is ambiguous. V shed 6 bases and J shed 0 bases, with 8 bases lying between them. This CDR3 region has 14 residues. Germline CDR1 and CDR2: MNHNY and SVGAGI (reference sequence).

V and J are TRBV6-6 and TRBJ1-1, with D maybe TRBD1 (6 bases). V was cut by 6 bases and J by 9 bases, with 17 bases left in between. This CDR3 has 13 residues. Looked up from germline, CDR1 is MNHNY and CDR2 is SVGAGI (reference sequence). The CDR3 spells CASRYRDKPQAFF. In DNA form, the CDR3 reads TGTGCCAGCAGATACAGGGACAAACCACAAGCTTTCTTT.

The V call is TRBV11-2, the J call TRBJ2-5, with D possibly TRBD1 on 5 matching bases. V lost 5 bases and J 5 bases, leaving 12 bases between the germline ends. Per germline, CDR1 SGHAT and CDR2 FQNNGV. The CDR3 length is 13 residues. The CDR3, as DNA: TGTGCCAGCAGCGTCAGGGTTAGGGAGACCCAGTACTTC. It translates to CASSVRVRETQYF.

V and J are TRBV2 and TRBJ1-6, with D maybe TRBD1 (5 bases). The V gene lost 6 bases and the J gene lost 4 bases, with 16 bases spanning the gap. The length of the CDR3 is 16 residues. The germline V gene has CDR1 SNHLY and CDR2 FYNNEI. CDR3 nucleotide sequence: TGTGCCAGCAGGGGTTCGACGGGACGTTATAATTCACCCCTCCACTTT. Its translation: CASRGSTGRYNSPLHF.

The genes are TRBV29-1 and TRBJ2-1, with D maybe TRBD1 (5 bases). The CDR3 contains 11 residues. Trimming pared 4 bases from V and 5 bases from J, leaving 6 bases between. CDR1 SQVTM and CDR2 ANQGSEA come from the germline V gene. CDR3 bases: TGCAGCGTTGTGGGGCACAATGAGCAGTTCTTC. Its translation is CSVVGHNEQFF.

The rearrangement links TRBV29-1 to TRBJ1-1, with 7 bases that match TRBD1. The V and J ends lost 7 bases and 6 bases, in that order; junction bases with no gene match: 8. CDR1 is SQVTM, CDR2 ANQGSEA, per germline. This CDR3 is built from 12 residues. DNA of the CDR3: TGCAGCGGAGGGGGCCAGGGACCTGAAGCTTTCTTT. Translation: CSGGGQGPEAFF.

V and J are TRBV28 and TRBJ2-5; D might be TRBD2 (6 bases). CDR1 is MDHEN, CDR2 SYDVKM, per germline. The V gene lost 2 bases and the J gene lost 1 base, with 14 bases spanning the gap. The CDR3 extends over 16 amino acids. The CDR3 sequence: CASSLNLGRGQETQYF. The CDR3 DNA sequence: TGTGCCAGCAGTTTAAATTTGGGGCGGGGCCAAGAGACCCAGTACTTC.

At least ten counts were recorded for this clone. The V and J genes are TRBV28 and TRBJ2-1; D not resolved. Germline values: CDR1 MDHEN, CDR2 SYDVKM. Trimming took 1 base from V and 5 from J, leaving 12 bases between them. This CDR3 has 15 residues. The CDR3 protein is CASSLFTLGNNEQFF. DNA for the CDR3: TGTGCCAGCAGTTTATTTACGCTGGGCAACAATGAGCAGTTCTTC.

Only a few counts were recorded for this clone. The gene calls are TRBV11-2 and TRBJ2-1, with D possibly matching TRBD1 (5 bases). This CDR3 is 14 amino acids long. Trimming removed 7 bases from V and 10 bases from J, with 20 bases in between. From germline, CDR1 is SGHAT and CDR2 FQNNGV. The CDR3 sequence is CASTTGAQDREQFF. In DNA, the CDR3 is TGTGCCAGCACCACTGGGGCCCAGGACCGAGAGCAGTTCTTC.

This clone was found a few times. This sequence joins TRBV9 and TRBJ1-6, with TRBD1 matching 7 bases. With V trimmed by 2 bases and J by 10 bases, 6 bases remained unmatched. The CDR3 sequence is 14 residues long. Germline CDR1 SGDLS, CDR2 YYNGEE. CDR3 in amino acids: CASSVDRVGSPLHF. The DNA for the CDR3 is TGTGCCAGCAGCGTCGACAGGGTTGGATCACCCCTCCACTTT.